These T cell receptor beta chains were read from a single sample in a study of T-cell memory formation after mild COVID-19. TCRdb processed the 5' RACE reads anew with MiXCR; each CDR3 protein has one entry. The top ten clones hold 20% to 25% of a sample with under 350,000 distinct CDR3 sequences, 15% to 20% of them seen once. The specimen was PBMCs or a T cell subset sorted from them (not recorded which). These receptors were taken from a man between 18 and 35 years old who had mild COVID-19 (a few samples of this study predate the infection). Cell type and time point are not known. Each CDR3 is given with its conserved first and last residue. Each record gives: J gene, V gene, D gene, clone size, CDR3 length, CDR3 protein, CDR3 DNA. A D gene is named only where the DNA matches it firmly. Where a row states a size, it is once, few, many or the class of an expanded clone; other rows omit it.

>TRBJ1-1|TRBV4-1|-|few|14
CASSQRGLYTEAFF
TGCGCCAGCAGCCAACGCGGATTGTACACTGAAGCTTTCTTT
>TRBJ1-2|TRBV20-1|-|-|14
CSASLEGSNYGYTF
TGCAGTGCTAGTCTCGAGGGATCCAACTATGGCTACACCTTC
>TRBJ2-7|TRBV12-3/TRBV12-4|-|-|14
CASSRRAGGDEQYF
TGTGCCAGCAGCCGCCGGGCCGGGGGCGACGAGCAGTACTTC
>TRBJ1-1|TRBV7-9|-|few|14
CASRQADMNTEAFF
TGTGCCAGCCGACAGGCCGACATGAACACTGAAGCTTTCTTT
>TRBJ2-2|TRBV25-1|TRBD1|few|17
CASSDPDRGPYTGELFF
TGTGCCAGCAGTGACCCAGACAGGGGGCCCTACACCGGGGAGCTGTTTTTT
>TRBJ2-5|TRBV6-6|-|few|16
CASSYRRGRPQETQYF
TGTGCCAGCAGTTACCGGAGGGGACGGCCACAAGAGACCCAGTACTTC
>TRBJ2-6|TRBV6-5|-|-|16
CASTLTGSSGANVLTF
TGTGCCAGCACCCTTACAGGCAGCTCTGGGGCCAACGTCCTGACTTTC
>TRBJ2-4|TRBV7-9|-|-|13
CASSLREWDIQYF
TGTGCCAGCAGCTTAAGGGAGTGGGACATTCAGTACTTC
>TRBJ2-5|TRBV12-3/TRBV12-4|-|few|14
CASRGLKGQETQYF
TGTGCCAGCAGGGGGCTTAAGGGACAAGAGACCCAGTACTTC
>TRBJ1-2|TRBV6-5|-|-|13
CASSYGAGYGYTF
TGTGCCAGCAGTTACGGGGCGGGCTATGGCTACACCTTC
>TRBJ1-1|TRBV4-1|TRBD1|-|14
CASSRLTGVTEAFF
TGCGCCAGCAGCCGCCTGACAGGGGTCACTGAAGCTTTCTTT
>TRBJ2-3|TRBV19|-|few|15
CASSIVGGRTDTQYF
TGTGCCAGTAGTATAGTCGGGGGCCGCACAGATACGCAGTATTTT
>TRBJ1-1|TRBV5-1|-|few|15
CASSSAPAMNTEAFF
TGCGCCAGCAGCTCCGCGCCCGCTATGAACACTGAAGCTTTCTTT
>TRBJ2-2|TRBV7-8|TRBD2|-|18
CASSLGGTSGGFTGELFF
TGTGCCAGCAGCTTAGGGGGGACTAGCGGGGGTTTCACCGGGGAGCTGTTTTTT
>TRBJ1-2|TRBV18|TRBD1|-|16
CASSPPPDRAMRGYTF
TGTGCCAGCTCACCACCACCCGACAGGGCCATGAGGGGCTACACCTTC
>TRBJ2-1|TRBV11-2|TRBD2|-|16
CASSRGGLAGIDEQFF
TGTGCCAGCAGCCGCGGAGGGCTAGCGGGGATCGATGAGCAGTTCTTC
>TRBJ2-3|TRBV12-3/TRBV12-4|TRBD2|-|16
CASSPGTSGGGDTQYF
TGTGCCAGCAGTCCCGGGACTAGCGGGGGGGGAGATACGCAGTATTTT
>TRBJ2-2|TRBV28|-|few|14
CASNVGLAIGELFF
TGTGCCAGCAATGTGGGACTCGCCATTGGGGAGCTGTTTTTT
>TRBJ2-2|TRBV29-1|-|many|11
CSVHNTGELFF
TGCAGCGTTCACAACACCGGGGAGCTGTTTTTT
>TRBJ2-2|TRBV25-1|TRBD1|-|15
CASSDRTGNVRELFF
TGTGCCAGCAGTGACCGGACAGGGAATGTGCGGGAGCTGTTTTTT
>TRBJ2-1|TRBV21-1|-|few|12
CASSSPYNEQFF
TGTGCCAGCAGCAGTCCCTACAATGAGCAGTTCTTC
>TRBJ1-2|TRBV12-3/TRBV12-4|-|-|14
CASSPRTDNYGYTF
TGTGCCAGCAGCCCCAGGACGGATAACTATGGCTACACCTTC
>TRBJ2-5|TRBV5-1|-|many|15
CASSIGRDRQETQYF
TGCGCCAGCAGCATTGGCCGGGACCGTCAAGAGACCCAGTACTTC
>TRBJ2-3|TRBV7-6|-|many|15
CASSFYGGRADTQYF
TGTGCCAGCAGCTTTTACGGGGGCCGAGCAGATACGCAGTATTTT
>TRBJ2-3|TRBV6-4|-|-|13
CASSAVSADTQYF
TGTGCCAGCAGTGCGGTTTCTGCAGATACGCAGTATTTT
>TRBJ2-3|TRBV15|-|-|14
CATSLDRAADTQYF
TGTGCCACCAGCTTGGATCGGGCCGCAGATACGCAGTATTTT